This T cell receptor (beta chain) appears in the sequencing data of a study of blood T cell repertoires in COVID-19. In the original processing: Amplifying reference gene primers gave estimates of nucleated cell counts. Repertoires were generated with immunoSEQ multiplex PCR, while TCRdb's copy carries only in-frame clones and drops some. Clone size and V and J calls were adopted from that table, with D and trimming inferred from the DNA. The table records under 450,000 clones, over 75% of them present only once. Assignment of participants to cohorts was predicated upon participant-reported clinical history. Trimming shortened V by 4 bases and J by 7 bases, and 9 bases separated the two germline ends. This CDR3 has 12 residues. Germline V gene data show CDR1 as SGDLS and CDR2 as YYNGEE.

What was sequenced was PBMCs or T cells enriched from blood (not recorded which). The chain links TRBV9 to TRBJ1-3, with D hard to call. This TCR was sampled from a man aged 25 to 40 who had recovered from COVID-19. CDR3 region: CASSPGRNTIYF. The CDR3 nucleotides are TGTGCCAGCAGCCCGGGTCGGAACACCATATATTTT.